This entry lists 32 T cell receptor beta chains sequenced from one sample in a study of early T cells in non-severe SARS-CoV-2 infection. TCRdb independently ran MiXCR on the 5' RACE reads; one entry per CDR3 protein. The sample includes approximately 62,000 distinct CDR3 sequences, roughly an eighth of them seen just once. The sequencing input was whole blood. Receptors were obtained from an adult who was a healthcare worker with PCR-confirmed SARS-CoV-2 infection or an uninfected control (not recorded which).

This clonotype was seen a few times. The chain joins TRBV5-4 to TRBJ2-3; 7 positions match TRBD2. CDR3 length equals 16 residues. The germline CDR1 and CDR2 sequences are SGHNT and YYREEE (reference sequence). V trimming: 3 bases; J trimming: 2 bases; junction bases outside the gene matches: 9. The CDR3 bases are TGTGCCAGCAGCTCACGGACGGGACTAAACACAGATACGCAGTATTTT. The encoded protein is CASSSRTGLNTDTQYF.

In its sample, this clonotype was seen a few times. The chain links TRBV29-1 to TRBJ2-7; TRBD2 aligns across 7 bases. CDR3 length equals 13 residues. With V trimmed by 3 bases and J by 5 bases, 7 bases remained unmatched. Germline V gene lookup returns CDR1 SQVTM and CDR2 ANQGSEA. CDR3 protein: CSVEGGVIHEQYF. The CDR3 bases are TGCAGCGTTGAGGGGGGGGTGATCCACGAGCAGTACTTC.

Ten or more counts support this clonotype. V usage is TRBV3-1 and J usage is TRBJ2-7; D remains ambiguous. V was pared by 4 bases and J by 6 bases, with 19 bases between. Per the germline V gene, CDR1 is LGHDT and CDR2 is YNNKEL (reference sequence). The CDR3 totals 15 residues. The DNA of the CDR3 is TGTGCCAGCAGCCCTTCAAGTGAGGAGTATGGCGAGCAGTACTTC. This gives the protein CASSPSSEEYGEQYF.

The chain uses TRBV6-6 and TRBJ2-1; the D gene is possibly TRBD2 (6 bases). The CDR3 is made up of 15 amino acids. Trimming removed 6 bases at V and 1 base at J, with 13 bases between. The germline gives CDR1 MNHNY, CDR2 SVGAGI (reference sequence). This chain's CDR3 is CASSPQSGSYNEQFF. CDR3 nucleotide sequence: TGTGCCAGCAGCCCCCAGAGCGGGTCCTACAATGAGCAGTTCTTC.

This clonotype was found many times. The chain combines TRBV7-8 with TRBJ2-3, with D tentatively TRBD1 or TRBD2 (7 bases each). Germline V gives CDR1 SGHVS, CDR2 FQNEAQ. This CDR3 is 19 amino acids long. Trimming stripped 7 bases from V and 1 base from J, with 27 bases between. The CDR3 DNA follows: TGTGCCAGCACTCCCAGGGGGGGGGCGGTCGGTGGTGGCACAGATACGCAGTATTTT. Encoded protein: CASTPRGGAVGGGTDTQYF.

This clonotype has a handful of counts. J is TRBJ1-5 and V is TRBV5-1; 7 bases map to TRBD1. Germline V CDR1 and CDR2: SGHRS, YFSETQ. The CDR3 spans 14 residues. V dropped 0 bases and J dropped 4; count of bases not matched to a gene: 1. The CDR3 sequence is CASSLAGGNQPQHF. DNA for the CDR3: TGCGCCAGCAGCTTGGCAGGGGGAAATCAGCCCCAGCATTTT.

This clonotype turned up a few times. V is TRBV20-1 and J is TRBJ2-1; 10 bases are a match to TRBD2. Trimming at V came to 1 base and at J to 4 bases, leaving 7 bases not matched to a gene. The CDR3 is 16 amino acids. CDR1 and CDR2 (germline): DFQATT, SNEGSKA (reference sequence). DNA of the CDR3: TGCAGTGCTAGAGTAGGTAGCGGGAGGTTGTACAATGAGCAGTTCTTC. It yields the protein CSARVGSGRLYNEQFF.

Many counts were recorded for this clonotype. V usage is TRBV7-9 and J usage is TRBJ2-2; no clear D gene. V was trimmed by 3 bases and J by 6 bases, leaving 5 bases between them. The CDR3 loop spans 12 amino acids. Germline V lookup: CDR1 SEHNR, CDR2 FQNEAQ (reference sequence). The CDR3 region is CASSLRPGELFF. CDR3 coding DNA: TGTGCCAGCAGCTTGAGGCCCGGGGAGCTGTTTTTT.

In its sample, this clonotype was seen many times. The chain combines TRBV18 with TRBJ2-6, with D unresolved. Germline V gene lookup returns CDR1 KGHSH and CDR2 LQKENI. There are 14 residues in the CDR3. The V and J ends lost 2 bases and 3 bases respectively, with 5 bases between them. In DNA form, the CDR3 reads TGTGCCAGCTCACCAGGGTTTGGGGCCAACGTCCTGACTTTC. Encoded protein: CASSPGFGANVLTF. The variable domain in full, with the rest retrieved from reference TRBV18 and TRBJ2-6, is NAGVMQNPRHLVRRRGQEARLRCSPMKGHSHVYWYRQLPEEGLKFMVYLQKENIIDESGMPKERFSAEFPKEGPSILRIQQVVRGDSAAYFCASSPGFGANVLTFGAGSRLTVL.

As DNA, the CDR3 is TGTGCCAGTAGTATAGGACTAGCGGTTGGGCAAGAGACCCAGTACTTC. Amino acids: CASSIGLAVGQETQYF. The chain recombines TRBV19 with TRBJ2-5; 9 bases agree with TRBD2. CDR3 size: 16 residues. Germline trimming cut 1 base from V and 2 bases from J; bases unmatched to any gene: 5. Germline V gene data show CDR1 as LNHDA and CDR2 as SQIVND (reference sequence).

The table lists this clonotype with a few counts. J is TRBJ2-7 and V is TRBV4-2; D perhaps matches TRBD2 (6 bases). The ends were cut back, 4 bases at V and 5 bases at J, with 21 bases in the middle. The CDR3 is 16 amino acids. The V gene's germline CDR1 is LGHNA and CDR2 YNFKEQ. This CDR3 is CASSRDDGTGAHEQYF. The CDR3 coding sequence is TGTGCCAGCAGCCGAGACGACGGAACGGGAGCCCACGAGCAGTACTTC.

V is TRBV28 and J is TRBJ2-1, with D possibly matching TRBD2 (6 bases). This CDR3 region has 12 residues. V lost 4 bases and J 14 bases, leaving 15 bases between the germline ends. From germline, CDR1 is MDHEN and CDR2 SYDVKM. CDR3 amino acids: CASSSYGGIKFF. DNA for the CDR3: TGTGCCAGCAGTTCCTACGGAGGGATTAAGTTCTTC.

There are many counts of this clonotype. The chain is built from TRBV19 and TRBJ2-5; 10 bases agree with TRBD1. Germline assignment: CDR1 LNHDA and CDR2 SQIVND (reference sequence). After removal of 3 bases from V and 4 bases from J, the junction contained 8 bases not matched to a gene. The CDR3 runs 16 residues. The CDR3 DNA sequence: TGTGCCAGTAGTATGCCCCGGGGACAGGGGCGAGAGACCCAGTACTTC. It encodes CASSMPRGQGRETQYF.

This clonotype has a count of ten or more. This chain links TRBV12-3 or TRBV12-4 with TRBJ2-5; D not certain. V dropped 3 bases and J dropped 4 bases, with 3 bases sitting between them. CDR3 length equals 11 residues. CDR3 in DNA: TGTGCCAGCAGTTTTTCAGAGACCCAGTACTTC. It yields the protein CASSFSETQYF.

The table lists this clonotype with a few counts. In DNA form, the CDR3 reads TGTGCCAGCAGTAATGAAGCGGCCACCGGGGAGCTGTTTTTT. Translation gives CASSNEAATGELFF. V and J are TRBV11-3 and TRBJ2-2; possibly TRBD2 for D (5 bases). Trimming removed 6 bases at V and 4 bases at J, with 12 bases between. The CDR3 is 14 amino acids. The germline CDR1 and CDR2 sequences are SGHNT and YENEEA.

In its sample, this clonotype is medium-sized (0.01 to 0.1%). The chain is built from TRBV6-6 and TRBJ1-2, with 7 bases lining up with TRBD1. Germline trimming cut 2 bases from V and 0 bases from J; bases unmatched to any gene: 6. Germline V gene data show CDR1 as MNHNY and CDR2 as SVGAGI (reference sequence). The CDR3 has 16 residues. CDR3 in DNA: TGTGCCAGCAGTTACCCGGCAGGGGGTGCTAACTATGGCTACACCTTC. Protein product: CASSYPAGGANYGYTF.

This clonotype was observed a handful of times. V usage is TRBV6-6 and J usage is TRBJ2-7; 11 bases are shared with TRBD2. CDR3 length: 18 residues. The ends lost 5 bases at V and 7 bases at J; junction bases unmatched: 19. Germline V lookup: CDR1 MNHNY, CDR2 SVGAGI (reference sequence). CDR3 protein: CASSPGYRLAGGLGEQYF. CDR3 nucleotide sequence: TGTGCCAGCAGTCCCGGATATCGTCTAGCGGGAGGTCTCGGAGAGCAGTACTTC.

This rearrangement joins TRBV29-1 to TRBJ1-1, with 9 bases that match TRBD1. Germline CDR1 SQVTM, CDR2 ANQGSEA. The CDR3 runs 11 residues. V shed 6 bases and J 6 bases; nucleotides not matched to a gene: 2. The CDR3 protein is CSVGQGAEAFF. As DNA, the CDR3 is TGCAGCGTGGGACAGGGAGCTGAAGCTTTCTTT.

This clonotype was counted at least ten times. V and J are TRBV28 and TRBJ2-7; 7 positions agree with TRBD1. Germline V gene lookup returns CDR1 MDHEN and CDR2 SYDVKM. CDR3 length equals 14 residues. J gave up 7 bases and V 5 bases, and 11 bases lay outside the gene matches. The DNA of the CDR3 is TGTGCCAGCAGTCTCCGGGACAGCTACACTGAGCAGTACTTC. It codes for CASSLRDSYTEQYF.

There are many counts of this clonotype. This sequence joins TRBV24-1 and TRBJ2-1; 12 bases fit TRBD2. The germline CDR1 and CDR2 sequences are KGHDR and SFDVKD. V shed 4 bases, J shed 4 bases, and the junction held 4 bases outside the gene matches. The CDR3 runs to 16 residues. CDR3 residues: CATSDPTSGRYNEQFF. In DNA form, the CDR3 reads TGTGCCACCAGTGACCCTACTAGCGGGAGGTACAATGAGCAGTTCTTC.

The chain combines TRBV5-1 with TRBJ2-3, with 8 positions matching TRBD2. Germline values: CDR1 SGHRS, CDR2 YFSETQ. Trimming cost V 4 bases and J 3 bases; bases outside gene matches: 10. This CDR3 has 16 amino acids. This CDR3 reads CASSPGGLAGTDTQYF. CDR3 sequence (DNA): TGCGCCAGCAGCCCTGGAGGCCTAGCGGGTACAGATACGCAGTATTTT.

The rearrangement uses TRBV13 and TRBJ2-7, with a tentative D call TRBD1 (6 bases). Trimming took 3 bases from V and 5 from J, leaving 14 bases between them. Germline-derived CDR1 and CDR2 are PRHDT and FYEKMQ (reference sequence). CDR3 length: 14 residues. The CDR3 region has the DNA TGTGCCAGCAGCTTGGCAGGACAGATTAACGAGCAGTACTTC. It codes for CASSLAGQINEQYF.

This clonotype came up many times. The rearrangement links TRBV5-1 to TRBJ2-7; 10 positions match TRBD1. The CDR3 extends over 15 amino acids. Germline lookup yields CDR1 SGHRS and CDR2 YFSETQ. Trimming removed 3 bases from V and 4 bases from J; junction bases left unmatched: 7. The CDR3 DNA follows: TGCGCCAGCAGCTCGACAGGGGGCTCCTATTACGAGCAGTACTTC. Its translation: CASSSTGGSYYEQYF.

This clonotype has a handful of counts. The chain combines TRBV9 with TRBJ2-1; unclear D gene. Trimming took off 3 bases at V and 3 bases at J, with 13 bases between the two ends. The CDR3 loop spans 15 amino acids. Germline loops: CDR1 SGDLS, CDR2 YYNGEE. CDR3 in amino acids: CASSGPRTHYNEQFF. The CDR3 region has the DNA TGTGCCAGCAGCGGACCTCGAACCCACTACAATGAGCAGTTCTTC.

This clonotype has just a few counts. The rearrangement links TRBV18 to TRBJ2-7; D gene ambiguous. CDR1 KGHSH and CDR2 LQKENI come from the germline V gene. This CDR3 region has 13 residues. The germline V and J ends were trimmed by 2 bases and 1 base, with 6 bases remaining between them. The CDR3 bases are TGTGCCAGCTCACCAGACCTTTCCTACGAGCAGTACTTC. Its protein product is CASSPDLSYEQYF.

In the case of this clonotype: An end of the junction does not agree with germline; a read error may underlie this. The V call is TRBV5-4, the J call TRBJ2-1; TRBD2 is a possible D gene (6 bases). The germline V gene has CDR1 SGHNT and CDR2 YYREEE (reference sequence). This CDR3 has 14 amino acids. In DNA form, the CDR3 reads TGTGCCAACAGCTTTAAGCGGGCGGGAAATGAGCAGTTCTTC. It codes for CANSFKRAGNEQFF.

The CDR3 coding sequence is TGCAGTGCTAGAGGGGAGTTGGGCAATGAGCAGTTCTTC. Amino acid sequence: CSARGELGNEQFF. This chain connects TRBV20-1 to TRBJ2-1, with D tentatively TRBD2 (5 bases). V was pared by 1 base and J by 6 bases, with 10 bases between. The CDR3 contains 13 residues. The V gene's germline CDR1 is DFQATT and CDR2 SNEGSKA (reference sequence).

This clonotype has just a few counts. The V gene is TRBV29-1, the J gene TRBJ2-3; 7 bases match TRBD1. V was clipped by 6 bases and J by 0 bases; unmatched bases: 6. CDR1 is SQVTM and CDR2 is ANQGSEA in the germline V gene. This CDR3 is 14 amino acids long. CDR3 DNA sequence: TGCAGCGTCGGACGGACAGGTAGCACAGATACGCAGTATTTT. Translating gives CSVGRTGSTDTQYF.

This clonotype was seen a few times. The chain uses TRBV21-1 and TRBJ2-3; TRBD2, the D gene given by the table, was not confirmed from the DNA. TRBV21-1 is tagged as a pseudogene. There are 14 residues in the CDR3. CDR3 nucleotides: TGTGCCAGCAGCTGGCGGGAGTTCGCGGATACGCAGTATTTT. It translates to CASSWREFADTQYF.

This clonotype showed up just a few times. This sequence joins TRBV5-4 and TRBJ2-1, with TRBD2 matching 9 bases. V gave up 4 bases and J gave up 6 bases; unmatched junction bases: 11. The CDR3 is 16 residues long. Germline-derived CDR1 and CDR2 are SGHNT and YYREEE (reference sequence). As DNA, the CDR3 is TGTGCCAGCAGCGGCGGAGGGACTAGCTCCCTCAATGAGCAGTTCTTC. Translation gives CASSGGGTSSLNEQFF.

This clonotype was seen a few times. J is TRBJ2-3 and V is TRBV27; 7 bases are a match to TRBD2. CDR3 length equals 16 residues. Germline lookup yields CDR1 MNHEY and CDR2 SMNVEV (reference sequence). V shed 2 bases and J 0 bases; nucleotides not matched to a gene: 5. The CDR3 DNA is TGTGCCAGCAGTTTAAGCCTAGCGGCTAGCACAGATACGCAGTATTTT. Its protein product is CASSLSLAASTDTQYF.

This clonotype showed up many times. The CDR3 spells CSAIDRIGNTEAFF. Written as DNA, the CDR3 is TGCAGTGCTATCGATCGGATAGGGAACACTGAAGCTTTCTTT. This sequence joins TRBV20-1 and TRBJ1-1; D ambiguous. The CDR3 runs 14 residues. The V end lost 4 bases, the J end lost 1 base, and 13 bases lay between the germline ends. Germline CDR1 DFQATT, CDR2 SNEGSKA (reference sequence).